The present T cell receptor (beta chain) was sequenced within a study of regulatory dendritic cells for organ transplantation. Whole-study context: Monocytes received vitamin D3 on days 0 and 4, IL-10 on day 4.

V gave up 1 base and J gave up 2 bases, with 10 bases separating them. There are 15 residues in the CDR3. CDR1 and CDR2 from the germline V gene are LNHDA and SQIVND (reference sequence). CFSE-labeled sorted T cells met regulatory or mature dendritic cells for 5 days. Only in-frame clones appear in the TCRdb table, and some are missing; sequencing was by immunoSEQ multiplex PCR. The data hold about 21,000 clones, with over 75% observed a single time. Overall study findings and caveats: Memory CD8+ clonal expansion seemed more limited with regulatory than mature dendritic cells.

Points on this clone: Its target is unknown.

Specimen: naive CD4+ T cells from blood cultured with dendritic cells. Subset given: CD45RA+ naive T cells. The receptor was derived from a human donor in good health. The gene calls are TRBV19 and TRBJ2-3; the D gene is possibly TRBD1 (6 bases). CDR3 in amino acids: CASSIGDRSTDTQYF. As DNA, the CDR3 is TGTGCCAGTAGTATAGGTGACAGGTCCACAGATACGCAGTATTTT. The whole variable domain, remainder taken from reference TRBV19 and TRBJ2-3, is DGGITQSPKYLFRKEGQNVTLSCEQNLNHDAMYWYRQDPGQGLRLIYYSQIVNDFQKGDIAEGYSVSREKKESFPLTVTSAQKNPTAFYLCASSIGDRSTDTQYFGPGTRLTVL.